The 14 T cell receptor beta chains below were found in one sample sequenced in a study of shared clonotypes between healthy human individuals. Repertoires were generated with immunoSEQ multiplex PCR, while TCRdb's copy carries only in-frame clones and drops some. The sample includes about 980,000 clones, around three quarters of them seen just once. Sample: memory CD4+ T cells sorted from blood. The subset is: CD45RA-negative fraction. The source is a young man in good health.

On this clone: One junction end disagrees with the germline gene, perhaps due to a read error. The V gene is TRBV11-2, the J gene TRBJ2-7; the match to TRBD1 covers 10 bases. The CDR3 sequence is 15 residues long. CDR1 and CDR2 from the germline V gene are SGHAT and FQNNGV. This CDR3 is CASSLATGGSSEQYF. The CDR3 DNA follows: TGTGCCAGCAGCTTAGCGACAGGGGGCTCCTCCGAGCAGTACTTC.

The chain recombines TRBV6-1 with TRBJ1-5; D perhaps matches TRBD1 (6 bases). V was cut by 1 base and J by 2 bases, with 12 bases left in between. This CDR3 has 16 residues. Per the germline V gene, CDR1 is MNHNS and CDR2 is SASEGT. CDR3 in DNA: TGTGCCAGCAGTGAAGAAGGGGGATTTGGCAATCAGCCCCAGCATTTT. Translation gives CASSEEGGFGNQPQHF.

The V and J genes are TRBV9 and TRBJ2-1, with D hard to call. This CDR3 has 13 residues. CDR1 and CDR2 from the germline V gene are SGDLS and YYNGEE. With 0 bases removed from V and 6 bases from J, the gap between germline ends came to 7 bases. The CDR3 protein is CASSVADFNEQFF. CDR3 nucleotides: TGTGCCAGCAGCGTAGCTGACTTCAATGAGCAGTTCTTC.

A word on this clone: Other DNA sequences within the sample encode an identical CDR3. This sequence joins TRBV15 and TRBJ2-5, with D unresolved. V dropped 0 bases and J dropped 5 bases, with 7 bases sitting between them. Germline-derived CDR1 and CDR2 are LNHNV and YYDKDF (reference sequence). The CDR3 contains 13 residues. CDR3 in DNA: TGTGCCACCAGCAGAGATGGAAGGGAGACCCAGTACTTC. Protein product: CATSRDGRETQYF.

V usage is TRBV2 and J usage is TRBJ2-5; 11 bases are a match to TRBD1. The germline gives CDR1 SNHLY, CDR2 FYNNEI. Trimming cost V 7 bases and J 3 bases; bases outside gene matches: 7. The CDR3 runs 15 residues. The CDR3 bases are TGTGCCAGCACGGCGGACAGGGGGCCCGAAGAGACCCAGTACTTC. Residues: CASTADRGPEETQYF.

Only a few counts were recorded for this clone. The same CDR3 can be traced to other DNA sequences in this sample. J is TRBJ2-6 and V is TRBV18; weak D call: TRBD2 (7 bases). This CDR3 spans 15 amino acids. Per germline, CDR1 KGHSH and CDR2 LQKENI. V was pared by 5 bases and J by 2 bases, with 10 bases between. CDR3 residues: CASSEGGAGANVLTF. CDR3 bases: TGTGCCAGCTCAGAAGGGGGGGCTGGGGCCAACGTCCTGACTTTC.

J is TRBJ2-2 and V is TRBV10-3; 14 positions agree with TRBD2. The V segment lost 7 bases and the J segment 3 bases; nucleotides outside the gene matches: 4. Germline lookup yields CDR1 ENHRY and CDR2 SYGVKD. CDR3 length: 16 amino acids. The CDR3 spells CAITPGLAGDTGELFF. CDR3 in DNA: TGTGCCATCACCCCGGGACTAGCGGGAGACACCGGGGAGCTGTTTTTT.

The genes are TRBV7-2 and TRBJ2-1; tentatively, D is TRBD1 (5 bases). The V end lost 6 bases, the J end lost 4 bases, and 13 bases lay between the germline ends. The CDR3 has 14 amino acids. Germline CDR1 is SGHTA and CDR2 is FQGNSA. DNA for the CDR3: TGTGCCAGCAGGGGGCAGACAACTTACAATGAGCAGTTCTTC. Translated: CASRGQTTYNEQFF.

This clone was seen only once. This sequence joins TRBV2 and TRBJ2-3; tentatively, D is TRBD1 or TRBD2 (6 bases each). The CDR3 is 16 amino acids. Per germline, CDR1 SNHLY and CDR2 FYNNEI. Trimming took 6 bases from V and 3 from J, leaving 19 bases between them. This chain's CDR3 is CASSEQRGASTDTQYF. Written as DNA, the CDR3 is TGTGCCAGCAGCGAACAAAGGGGGGCTAGTACAGATACGCAGTATTTT.

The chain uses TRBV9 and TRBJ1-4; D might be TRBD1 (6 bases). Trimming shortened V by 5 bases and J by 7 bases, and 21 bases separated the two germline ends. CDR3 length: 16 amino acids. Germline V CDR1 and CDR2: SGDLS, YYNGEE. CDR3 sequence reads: CASSPALSRGGEKLFF. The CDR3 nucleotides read TGTGCCAGCAGTCCCGCCCTTTCAAGGGGGGGTGAAAAACTGTTTTTT.

The CDR3 spells CASIPDRGRTDTQYF. CDR3 nucleotide sequence: TGCGCCAGCATTCCCGACAGGGGGCGAACAGATACGCAGTATTTT. The rearrangement links TRBV10-2 to TRBJ2-3; TRBD1 matches at 10 bases. Per the germline V gene, CDR1 is WSHSY and CDR2 is SAAADI. This CDR3 spans 15 amino acids. V shed 7 bases, J shed 3 bases, and the junction held 7 bases outside the gene matches.

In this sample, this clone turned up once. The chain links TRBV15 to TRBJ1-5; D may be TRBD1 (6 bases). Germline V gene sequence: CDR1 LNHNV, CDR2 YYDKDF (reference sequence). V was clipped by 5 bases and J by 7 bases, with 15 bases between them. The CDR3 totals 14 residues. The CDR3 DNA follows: TGTGCCACCAGCTGGGGGGGGGCGCAGCAGCCCCAGCATTTT. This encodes CATSWGGAQQPQHF.

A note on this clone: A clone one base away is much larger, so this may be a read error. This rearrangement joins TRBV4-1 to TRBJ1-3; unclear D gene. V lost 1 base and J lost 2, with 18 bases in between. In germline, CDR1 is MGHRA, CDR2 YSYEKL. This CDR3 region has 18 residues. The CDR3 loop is CASSQGSASFITGNTIYF. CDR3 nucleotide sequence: TGCGCCAGCAGCCAAGGTAGCGCCTCCTTCATCACTGGAAACACCATATATTTT.

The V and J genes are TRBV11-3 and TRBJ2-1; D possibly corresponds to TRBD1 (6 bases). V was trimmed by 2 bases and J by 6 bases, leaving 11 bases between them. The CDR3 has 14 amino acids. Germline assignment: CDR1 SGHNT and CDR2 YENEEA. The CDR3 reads CASSLTGKGNEQFF. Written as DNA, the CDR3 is TGTGCCAGCAGCTTAACAGGGAAGGGCAATGAGCAGTTCTTC.